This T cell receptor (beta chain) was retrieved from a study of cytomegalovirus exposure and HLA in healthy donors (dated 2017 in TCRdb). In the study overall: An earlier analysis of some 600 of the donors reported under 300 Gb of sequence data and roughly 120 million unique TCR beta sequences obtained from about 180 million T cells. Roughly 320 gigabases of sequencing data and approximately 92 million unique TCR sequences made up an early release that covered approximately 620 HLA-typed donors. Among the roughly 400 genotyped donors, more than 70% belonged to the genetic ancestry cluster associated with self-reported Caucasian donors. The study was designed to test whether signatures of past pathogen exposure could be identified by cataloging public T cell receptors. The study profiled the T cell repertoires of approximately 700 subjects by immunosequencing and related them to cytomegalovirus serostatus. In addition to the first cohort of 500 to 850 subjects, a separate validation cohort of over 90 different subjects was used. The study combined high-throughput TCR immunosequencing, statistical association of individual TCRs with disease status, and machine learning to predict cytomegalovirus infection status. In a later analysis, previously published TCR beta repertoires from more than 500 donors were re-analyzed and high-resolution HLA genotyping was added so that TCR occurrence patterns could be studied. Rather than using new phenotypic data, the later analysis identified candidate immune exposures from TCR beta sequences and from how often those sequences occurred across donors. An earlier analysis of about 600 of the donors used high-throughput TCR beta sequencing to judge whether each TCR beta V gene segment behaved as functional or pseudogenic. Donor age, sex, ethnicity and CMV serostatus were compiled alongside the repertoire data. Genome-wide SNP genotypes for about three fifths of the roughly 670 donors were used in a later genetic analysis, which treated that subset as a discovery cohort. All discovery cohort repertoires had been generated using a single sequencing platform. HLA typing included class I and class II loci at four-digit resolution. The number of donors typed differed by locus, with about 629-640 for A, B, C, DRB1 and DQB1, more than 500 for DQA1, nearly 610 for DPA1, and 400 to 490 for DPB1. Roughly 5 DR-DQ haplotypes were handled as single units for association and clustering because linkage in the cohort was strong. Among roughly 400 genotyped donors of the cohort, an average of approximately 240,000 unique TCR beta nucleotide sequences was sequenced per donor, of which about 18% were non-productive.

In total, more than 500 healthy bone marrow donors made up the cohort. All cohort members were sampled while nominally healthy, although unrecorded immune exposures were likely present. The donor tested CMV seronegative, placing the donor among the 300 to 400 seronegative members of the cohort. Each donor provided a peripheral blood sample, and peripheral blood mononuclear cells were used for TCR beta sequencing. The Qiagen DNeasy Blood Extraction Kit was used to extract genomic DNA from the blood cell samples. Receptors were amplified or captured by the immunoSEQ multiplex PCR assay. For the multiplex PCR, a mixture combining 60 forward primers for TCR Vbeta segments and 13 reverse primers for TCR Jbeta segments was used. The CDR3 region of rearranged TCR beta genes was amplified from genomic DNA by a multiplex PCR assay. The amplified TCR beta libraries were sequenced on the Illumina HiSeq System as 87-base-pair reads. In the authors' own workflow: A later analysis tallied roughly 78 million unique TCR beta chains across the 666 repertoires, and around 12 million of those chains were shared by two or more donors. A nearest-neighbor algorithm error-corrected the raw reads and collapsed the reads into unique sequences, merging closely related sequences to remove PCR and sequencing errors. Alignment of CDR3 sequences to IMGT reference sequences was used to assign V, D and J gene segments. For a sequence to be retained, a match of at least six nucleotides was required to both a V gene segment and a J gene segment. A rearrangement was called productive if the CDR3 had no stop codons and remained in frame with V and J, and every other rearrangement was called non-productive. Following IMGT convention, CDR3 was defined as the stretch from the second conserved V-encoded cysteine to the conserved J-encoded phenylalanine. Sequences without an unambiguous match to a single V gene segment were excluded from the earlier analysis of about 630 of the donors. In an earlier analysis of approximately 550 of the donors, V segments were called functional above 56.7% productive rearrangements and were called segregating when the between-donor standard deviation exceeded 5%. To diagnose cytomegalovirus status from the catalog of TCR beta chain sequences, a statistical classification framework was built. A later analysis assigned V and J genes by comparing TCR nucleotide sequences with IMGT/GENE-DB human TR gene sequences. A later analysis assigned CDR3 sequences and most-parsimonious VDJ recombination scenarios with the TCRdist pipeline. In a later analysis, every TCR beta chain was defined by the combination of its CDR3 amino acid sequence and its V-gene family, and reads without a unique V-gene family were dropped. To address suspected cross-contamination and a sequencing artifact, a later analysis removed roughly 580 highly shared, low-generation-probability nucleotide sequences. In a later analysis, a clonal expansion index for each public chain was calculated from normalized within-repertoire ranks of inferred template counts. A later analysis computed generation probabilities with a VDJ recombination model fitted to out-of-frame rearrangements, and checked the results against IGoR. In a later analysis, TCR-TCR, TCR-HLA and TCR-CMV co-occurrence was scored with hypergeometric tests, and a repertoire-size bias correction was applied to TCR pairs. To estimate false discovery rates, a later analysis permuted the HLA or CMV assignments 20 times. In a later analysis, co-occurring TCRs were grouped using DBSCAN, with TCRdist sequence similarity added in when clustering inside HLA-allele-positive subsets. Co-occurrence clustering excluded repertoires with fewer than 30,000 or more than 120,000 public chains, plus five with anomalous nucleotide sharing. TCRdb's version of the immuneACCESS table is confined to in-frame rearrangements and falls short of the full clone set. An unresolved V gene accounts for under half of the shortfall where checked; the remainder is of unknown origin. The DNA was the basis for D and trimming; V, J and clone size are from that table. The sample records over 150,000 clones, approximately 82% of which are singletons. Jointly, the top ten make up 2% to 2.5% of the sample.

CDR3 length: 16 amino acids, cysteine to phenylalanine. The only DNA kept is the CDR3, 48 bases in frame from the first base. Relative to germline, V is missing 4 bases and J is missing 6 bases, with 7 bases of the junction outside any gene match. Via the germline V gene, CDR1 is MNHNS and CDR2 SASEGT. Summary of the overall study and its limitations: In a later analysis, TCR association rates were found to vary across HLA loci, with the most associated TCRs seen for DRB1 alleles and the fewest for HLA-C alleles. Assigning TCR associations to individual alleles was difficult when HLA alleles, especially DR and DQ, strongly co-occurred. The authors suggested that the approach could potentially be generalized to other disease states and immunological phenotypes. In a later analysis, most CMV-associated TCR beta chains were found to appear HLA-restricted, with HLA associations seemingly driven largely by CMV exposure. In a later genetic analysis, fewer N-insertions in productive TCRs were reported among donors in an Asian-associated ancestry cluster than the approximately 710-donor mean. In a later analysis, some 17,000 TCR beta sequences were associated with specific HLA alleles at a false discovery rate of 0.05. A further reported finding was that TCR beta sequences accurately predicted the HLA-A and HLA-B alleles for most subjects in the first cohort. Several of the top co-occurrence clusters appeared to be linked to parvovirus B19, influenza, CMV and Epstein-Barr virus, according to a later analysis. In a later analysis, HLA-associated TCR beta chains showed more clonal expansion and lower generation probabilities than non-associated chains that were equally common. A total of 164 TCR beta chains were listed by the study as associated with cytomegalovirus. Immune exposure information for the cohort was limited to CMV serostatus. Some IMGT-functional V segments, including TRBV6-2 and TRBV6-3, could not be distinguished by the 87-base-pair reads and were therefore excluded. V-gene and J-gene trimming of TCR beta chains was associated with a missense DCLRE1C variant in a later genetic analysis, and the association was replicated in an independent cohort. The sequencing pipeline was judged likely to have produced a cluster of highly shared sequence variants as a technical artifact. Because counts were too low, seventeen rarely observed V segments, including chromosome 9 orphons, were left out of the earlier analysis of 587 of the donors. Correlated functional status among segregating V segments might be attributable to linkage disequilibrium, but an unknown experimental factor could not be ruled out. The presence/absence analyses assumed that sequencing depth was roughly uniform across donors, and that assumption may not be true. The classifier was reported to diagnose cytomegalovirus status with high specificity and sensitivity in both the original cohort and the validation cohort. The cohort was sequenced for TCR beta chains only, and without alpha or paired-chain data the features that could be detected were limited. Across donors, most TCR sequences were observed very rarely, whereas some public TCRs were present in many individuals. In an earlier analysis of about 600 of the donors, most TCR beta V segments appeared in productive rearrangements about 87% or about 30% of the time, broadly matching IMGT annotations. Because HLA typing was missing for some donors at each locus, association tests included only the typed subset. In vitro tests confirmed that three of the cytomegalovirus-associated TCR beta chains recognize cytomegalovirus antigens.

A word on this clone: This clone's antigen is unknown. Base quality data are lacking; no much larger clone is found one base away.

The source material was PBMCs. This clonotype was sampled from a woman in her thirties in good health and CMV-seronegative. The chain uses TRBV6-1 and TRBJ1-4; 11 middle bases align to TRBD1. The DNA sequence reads TGTGCCAGCAGTGTCAGACCGGGACAGGGGGATGAAAAACTGTTTTTT. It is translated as CASSVRPGQGDEKLFF.